Described below is a single T cell receptor (beta chain) sequence and its context. Its antigen is currently unknown. At the DNA level, this CDR3 is encoded by other sequences in the same sample as well. The data are from a study of T cell responses to AZD1222 COVID-19 vaccine. Study-wide findings and caveats: Baseline antibody screening turned up just a handful of seropositive AZD1222 recipients. In the spike-specific TCR repertoire, nearly half reportedly target unmutated variant regions. The study found vaccine-associated CD4 TCRs spanning spike, dominant at 160-218 and 743-854. Increases in Spike-specific TCR breadth and depth were seen after two AZD1222 doses.

The length of the CDR3 is 14 residues. Germline loops: CDR1 SNHLY, CDR2 FYNNEI. The ends were cut back, 10 bases at V and 3 bases at J, with 18 bases in the middle. Here immunoSEQ multiplex PCR was the method, and the copy in TCRdb shows in-frame clones only, minus some. In the table there are 150,000 to 200,000 clones, 85% to 90% of which are singletons. This TCR was sampled from an adult in good health. Material: peripheral blood, obtained on day 0 of MenACWY control vaccination. The chain couples TRBV2 to TRBJ1-2; D unresolved. The CDR3 reads CAIPDGVKDYGYTF. For the CDR3, the DNA is TGTGCCATCCCGGACGGTGTAAAGGACTATGGCTACACCTTC.